This TCR beta chain was sequenced during a study of sequential checkpoint blockade in melanoma. In the study overall: Patients were randomized 1:1 to nivolumab-then-ipilimumab or ipilimumab-then-nivolumab first-line. Both treatment sequences were followed by maintenance nivolumab.

Treatment denoted: randomized to nivolumab then ipilimumab (arm A) or the reverse (arm B). No patient had prior DNA-damaging chemotherapy. PBMC sorting kept live CD3+CD8+ cells without CD19 or CD56. TCRdb keeps only in-frame clones here, not all; method: immunoSEQ multiplex PCR. The sample yields tens of thousands of clones, around 80% seen once. The length of the CDR3 is 13 residues. Germline-derived CDR1 and CDR2 are SGHAT and FQDESV (reference sequence). The V end was cut by 1 base, the J end by 4 bases, with 7 bases between. This receptor was taken from a human donor with melanoma. V gene TRBV11-1 combines with J gene TRBJ2-5; D not resolved. Sequencing was performed on CD8+ T cells sorted from blood (inferred from file names), taken from a patient given nivolumab and ipilimumab in sequence. The CDR3 bases are TGTGCCAGCAGCTTAGTATACGGAGAGACCCAGTACTTC. This translates into CASSLVYGETQYF.